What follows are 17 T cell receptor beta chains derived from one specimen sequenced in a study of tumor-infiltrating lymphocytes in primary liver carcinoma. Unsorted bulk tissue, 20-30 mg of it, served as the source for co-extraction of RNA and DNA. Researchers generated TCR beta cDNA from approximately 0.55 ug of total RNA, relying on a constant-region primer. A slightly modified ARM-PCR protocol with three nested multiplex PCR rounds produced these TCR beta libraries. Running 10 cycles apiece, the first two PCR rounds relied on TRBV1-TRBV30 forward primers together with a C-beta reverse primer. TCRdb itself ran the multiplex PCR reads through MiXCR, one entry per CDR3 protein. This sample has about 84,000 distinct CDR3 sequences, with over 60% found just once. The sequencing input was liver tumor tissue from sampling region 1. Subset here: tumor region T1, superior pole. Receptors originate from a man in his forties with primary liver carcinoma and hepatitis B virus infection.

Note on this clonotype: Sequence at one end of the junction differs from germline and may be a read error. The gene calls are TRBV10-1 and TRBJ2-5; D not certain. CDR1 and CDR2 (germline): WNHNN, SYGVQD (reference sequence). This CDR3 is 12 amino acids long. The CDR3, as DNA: TGCGCCAGCAGTGAAGACGGAGAGACCCAGTGCTTC. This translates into CASSEDGETQCF.

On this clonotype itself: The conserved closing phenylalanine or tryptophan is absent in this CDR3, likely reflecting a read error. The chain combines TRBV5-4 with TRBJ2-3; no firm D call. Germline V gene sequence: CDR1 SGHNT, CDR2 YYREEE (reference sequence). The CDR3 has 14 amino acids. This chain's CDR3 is CASSLTTNIDMQYL. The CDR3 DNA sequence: TGTGCCAGCAGTTTAACTACCAACATAGATATGCAGTATCTT.

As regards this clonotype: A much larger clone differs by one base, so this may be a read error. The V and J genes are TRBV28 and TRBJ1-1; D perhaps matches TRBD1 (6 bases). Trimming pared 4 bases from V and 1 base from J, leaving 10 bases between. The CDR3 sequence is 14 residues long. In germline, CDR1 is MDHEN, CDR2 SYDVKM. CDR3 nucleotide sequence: TGTGCCAGCAGTTCTGTACAGGGGAACACTGAAGCTTTCTTT. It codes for CASSSVQGNTEAFF.

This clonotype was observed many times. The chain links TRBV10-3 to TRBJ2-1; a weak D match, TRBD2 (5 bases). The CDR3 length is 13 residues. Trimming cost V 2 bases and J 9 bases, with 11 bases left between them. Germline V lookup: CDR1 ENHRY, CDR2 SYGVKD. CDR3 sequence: CAISEHPEGEQFF. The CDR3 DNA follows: TGTGCCATCAGTGAGCACCCCGAGGGTGAGCAGTTCTTC.

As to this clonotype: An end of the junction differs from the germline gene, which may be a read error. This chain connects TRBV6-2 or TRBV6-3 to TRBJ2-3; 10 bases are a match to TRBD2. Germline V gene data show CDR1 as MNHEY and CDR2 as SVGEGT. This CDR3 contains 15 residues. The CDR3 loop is CANSDGLAESDTQYF. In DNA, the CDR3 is TGTGCCAACAGTGACGGACTAGCGGAGTCAGATACACAGTATTTT.

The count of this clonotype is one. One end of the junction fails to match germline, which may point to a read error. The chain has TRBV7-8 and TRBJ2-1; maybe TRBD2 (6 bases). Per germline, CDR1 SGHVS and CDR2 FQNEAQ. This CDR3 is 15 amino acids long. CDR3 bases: TGTACCAGCAGGCCTAGCGATTCCCCTCTCGGGGAGCAGTTCTTC. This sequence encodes CTSRPSDSPLGEQFF.

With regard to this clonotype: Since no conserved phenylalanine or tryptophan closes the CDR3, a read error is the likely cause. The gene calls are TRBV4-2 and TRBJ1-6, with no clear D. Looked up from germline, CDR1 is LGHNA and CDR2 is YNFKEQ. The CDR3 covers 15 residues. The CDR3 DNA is TGTGCCAGCTGCCATCATAGGGAGAATAATTCACCCCTCCACTCT. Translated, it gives CASCHHRENNSPLHS.

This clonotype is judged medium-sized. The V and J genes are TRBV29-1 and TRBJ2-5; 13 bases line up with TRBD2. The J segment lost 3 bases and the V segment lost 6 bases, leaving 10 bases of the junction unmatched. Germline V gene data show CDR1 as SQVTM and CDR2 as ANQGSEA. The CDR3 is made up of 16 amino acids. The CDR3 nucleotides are TGCAGCGTGACGCCAGGGACTAGCGGGAATGAAGAGACCCAGTACTTC. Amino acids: CSVTPGTSGNEETQYF.

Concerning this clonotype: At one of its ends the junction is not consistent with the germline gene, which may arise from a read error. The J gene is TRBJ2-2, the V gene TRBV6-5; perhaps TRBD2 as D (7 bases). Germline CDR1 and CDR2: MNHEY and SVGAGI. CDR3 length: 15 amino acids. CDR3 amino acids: CASSYKPRGAGKLFF. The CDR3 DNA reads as TGTGCCAGCAGTTACAAACCCCGGGGGGCCGGGAAGCTGTTTTTT.

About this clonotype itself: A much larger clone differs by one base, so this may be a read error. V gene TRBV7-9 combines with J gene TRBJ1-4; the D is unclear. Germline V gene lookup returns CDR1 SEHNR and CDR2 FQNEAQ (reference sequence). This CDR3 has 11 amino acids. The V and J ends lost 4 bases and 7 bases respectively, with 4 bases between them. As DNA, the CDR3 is TGTGCCAGCAGCTATGCTGAAAAACTGTTTTTT. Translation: CASSYAEKLFF.

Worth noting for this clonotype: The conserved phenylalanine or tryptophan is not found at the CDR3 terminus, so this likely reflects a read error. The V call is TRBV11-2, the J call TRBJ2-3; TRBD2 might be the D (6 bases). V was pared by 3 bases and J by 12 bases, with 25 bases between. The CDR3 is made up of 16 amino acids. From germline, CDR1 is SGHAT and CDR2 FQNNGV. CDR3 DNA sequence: TGTGCCAGCAGCTTTTCGGCTACCACTAGCACAGATAGACAGTATTAT. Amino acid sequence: CASSFSATTSTDRQYY.

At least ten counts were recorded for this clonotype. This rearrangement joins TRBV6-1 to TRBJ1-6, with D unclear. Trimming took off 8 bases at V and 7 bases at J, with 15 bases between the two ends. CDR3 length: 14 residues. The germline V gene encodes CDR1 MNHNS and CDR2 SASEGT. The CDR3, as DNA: TGTGCCAGCGCTCAGGCGTCTGGGAATTCACCCCTCCACTTT. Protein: CASAQASGNSPLHF.

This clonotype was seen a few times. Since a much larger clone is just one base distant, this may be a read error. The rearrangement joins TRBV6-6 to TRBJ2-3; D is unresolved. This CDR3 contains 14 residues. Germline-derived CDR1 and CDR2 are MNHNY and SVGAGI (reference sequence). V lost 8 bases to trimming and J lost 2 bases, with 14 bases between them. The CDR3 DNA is TGTGCCAGCGGTCCTGCCTACCTCACAGATACGCAGTATTTT. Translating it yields CASGPAYLTDTQYF.

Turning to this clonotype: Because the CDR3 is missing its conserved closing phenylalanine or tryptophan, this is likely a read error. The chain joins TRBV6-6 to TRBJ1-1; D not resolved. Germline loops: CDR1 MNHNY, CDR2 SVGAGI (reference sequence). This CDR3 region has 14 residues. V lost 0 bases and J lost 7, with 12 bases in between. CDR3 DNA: TGTGCCAGCAGTTACTCGAATGCGACCATTGAAGCTTTCATT. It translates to CASSYSNATIEAFI.

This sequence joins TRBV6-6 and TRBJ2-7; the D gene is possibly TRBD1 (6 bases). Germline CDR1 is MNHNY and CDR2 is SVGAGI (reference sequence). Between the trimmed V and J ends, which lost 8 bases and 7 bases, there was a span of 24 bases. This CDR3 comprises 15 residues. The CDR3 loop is CASGGGHTGHYEQYF. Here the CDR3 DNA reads TGTGCCAGCGGTGGGGGACACACAGGGCATTATGAGCAGTACTTC.

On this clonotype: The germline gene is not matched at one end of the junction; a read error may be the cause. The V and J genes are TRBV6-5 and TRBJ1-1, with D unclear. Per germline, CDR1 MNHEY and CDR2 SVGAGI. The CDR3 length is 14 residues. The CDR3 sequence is CASRSDQMNTEAFF. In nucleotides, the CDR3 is TGTGCCAGCAGGAGCGATCAAATGAATACTGAAGCTTTCTTT.

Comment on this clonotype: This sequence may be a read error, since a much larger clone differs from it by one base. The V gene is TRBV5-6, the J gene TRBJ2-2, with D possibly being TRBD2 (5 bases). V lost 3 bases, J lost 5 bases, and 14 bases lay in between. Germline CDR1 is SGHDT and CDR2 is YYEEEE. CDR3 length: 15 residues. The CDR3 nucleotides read TGTGCCAGCAGCTCACGAGTAGCGTTTACCGGGGAGCTGTTTTTT. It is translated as CASSSRVAFTGELFF.